This T cell receptor beta chain is drawn from a study of shared clonotypes between healthy human individuals. Trimming took 6 bases from V and 9 from J, leaving 15 bases between them. Germline CDR1 reads SNHLY; CDR2 reads FYNNEI. This CDR3 is 13 amino acids long. As regards this clone: As yet, its antigen is unknown.

Study conclusions and caveats: Clonotypes that were shared across a handful of donors made up approximately 5% of naive CD4 clonotypes. Some clonotypes were shared by all four sorted-subset donors, while others were not shared. The non-shared ones had lower generation probabilities than the shared ones.

Under the authors' procedure: Filtering differed since immunoSEQ provided only junctions, with no quality scores. Assay: immunoSEQ multiplex PCR; the TCRdb copy retains only in-frame clones and omits some. V, J and clone size reflect that table, while D and trimming were determined from the DNA. Counted here are about 2.3 million clones, just under 95% occurring once; the ten biggest clones make up 0.37%. All donors qualified as healthy HIV-negative adults and had experienced no recent acute infections or vaccinations. This sequence originates from a man aged 18 to 29 in good health. Some clones in this sample may be carry-over from other donors' samples. The sequencing sample was made of naive CD4+ T cells from PBMCs. As for subset: CD45RA+ positively selected. This sequence joins TRBV2 and TRBJ1-5; D is possibly TRBD1 (5 bases). The DNA of the CDR3 is TGTGCCAGCAGGGGGGGACCCCCGGGGCCCCAGCATTTT. This translates into CASRGGPPGPQHF.